The table lists the clone carrying this TCR beta chain with a few counts. TCRdb reprocessed the RT-PCR reads with MiXCR, giving one entry per CDR3 protein. The sample shows about 700,000 distinct CDR3 sequences, approximately 15% of them seen only once. This clonotype was obtained from a female donor in good health, serving as a healthy control. The sample comprised memory CD4+ T cells from blood.

The CDR3 bases are TGCAGTGCTAGTCCCAGGGGGCTAGAGGGGGATGAGCAGTTCTTC. This gives the protein CSASPRGLEGDEQFF. The rearrangement links TRBV20-1 to TRBJ2-1, with TRBD1 identical over 8 bases. Germline V gives CDR1 DFQATT, CDR2 SNEGSKA (reference sequence). The length of the CDR3 is 15 residues. J lost 8 bases, V lost 3 bases, and 12 bases had no gene match.